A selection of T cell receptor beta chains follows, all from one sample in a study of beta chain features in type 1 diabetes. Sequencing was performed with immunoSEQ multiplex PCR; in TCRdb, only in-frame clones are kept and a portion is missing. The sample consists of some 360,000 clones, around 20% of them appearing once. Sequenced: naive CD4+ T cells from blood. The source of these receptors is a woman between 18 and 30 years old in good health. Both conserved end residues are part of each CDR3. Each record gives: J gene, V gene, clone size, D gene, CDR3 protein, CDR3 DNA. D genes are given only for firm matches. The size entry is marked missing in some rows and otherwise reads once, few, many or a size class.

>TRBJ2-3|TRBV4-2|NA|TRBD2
CASSQDRLAGSTDTQYF
TGTGCCAGCAGCCAAGATAGGCTAGCGGGAAGCACAGATACGCAGTATTTT
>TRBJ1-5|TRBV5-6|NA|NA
CASSLAGGPGQPQHF
TGTGCCAGCAGCTTGGCGGGGGGCCCGGGGCAGCCCCAGCATTTT
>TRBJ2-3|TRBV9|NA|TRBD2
CASSPRGPGGRVTDTQYF
TGTGCCAGCAGCCCCAGGGGTCCTGGCGGGAGGGTCACAGATACGCAGTATTTT
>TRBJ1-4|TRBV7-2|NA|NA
CASSLARRASNEKLFF
TGTGCCAGCAGCTTAGCGCGCAGGGCGTCTAATGAAAAACTGTTTTTT
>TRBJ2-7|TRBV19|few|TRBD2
CASSSASGTPEQYF
TGTGCCAGTAGTTCGGCTAGCGGGACCCCCGAGCAGTACTTC
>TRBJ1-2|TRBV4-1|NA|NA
CASSQDRNKGVDGYTF
TGCGCCAGCAGCCAAGATCGGAATAAGGGGGTTGATGGCTACACCTTC
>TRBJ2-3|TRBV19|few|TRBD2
CASSSGGSTDTQYF
TGTGCCAGTTCTAGCGGGGGATCCACAGATACGCAGTATTTT
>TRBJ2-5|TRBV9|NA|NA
CASGRQDQETQYF
TGTGCCAGCGGACGACAGGACCAAGAGACCCAGTACTTC
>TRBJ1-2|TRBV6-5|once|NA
CASSSRENYGYTF
TGTGCCAGCAGTTCACGGGAGAACTATGGCTACACCTTC
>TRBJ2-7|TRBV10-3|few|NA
CAISESSGLGYF
TGTGCCATCAGTGAGTCGAGCGGCCTCGGGTACTTC
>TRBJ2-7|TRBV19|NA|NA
CASLTGRPYEQYF
TGTGCCAGTTTGACGGGGAGGCCCTACGAGCAGTACTTC
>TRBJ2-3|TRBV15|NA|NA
CATSRDRGPRPDTQYF
TGTGCCACCAGCAGAGATCGTGGCCCACGCCCAGATACGCAGTATTTT
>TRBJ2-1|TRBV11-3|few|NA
CASSLGRPNEQFF
TGTGCCAGCAGCTTGGGGAGGCCGAATGAGCAGTTCTTC
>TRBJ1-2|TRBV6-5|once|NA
CASRRPLTGGYTF
TGTGCCAGCAGGCGACCCTTGACGGGGGGCTACACCTTC
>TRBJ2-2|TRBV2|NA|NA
CASSERRPETGELFF
TGTGCCAGCAGTGAAAGGAGGCCCGAGACCGGGGAGCTGTTTTTT
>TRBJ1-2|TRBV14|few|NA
CASSQITGTGYTF
TGTGCCAGCAGCCAAATAACAGGGACCGGCTACACCTTC
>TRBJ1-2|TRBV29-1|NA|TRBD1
CSVDHTGVYTF
TGCAGCGTTGACCACACAGGGGTCTACACCTTC
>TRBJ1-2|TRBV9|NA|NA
CASSIDSNYGYTF
TGTGCCAGCAGCATCGACAGTAACTATGGCTACACCTTC
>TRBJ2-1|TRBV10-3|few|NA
CAISESGTQGNEQFF
TGTGCCATCAGTGAGTCCGGAACTCAGGGGAATGAGCAGTTCTTC
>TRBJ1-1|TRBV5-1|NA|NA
CASSLVQGGEAFF
TGCGCCAGCAGCTTGGTGCAGGGTGGCGAAGCTTTCTTT
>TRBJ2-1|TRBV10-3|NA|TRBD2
CAISGGLAGVREQFF
TGTGCCATCAGTGGTGGACTAGCGGGAGTACGTGAGCAGTTCTTC
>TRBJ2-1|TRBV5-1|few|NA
CASSSGGISTYNEQFF
TGCGCCAGCAGCTCAGGCGGGATCTCGACCTACAATGAGCAGTTCTTC
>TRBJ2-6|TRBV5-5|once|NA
CASSLVATGRSGANVLTF
TGTGCCAGCAGCTTGGTAGCGACAGGCCGATCTGGGGCCAACGTCCTGACTTTC
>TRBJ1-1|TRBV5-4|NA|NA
CASSSPSAPRRF
TGTGCCAGCAGCTCCCCGTCCGCGCCAAGGAGATTT
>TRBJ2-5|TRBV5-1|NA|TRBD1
CASSLRGRAETQYF
TGCGCCAGCAGCTTGAGGGGGCGGGCGGAGACCCAGTACTTC